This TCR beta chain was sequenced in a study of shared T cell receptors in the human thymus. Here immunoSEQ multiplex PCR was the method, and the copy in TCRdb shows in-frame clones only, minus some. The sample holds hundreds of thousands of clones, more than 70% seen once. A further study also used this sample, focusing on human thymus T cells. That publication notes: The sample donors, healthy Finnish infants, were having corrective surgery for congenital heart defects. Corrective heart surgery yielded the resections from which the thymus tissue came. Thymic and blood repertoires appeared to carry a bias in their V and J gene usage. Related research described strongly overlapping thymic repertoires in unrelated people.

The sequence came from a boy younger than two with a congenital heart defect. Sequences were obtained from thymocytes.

This CDR3 is CASSHTGNQPQHF. CDR3 nucleotide sequence: TGTGCCAGCAGTCATACCGGGAATCAGCCCCAGCATTTT. The chain recombines TRBV7-9 with TRBJ1-5, with D uncertain. Trimming shortened V by 6 bases and J by 4 bases, and 10 bases separated the two germline ends. Germline CDR1 is SEHNR and CDR2 is FQNEAQ (reference sequence). The CDR3 runs to 13 residues. Complete variable domain (other parts from reference TRBV7-9 and TRBJ1-5): DTGVSQNPRHKITKRGQNVTFRCDPISEHNRLYWYRQTLGQGPEFLTYFQNEAQLEKSRLLSDRFSAERPKGSFSTLEIQRTEQGDSAMYLCASSHTGNQPQHFGDGTRLSIL.